A single sample is the source of the 25 T cell receptor beta chains below, sequenced in a study of blood T cells in healthy people across ages. PCR was performed a second time for about 7 to 12 cycles using a sample-barcoded 5' primer and a J-beta primer mix. TCRdb called the 5' RACE reads again in MiXCR, with one record for every CDR3 protein. Altogether just under 750,000 distinct CDR3 sequences are present, about 24% being singletons, with the ten largest covering approximately 20%. The sample taken for sequencing was blood. These receptor sequences come from a man between 65 and 85 years old in good health.

The chain joins TRBV7-9 to TRBJ1-2; 7 bases are shared with TRBD1. In germline, CDR1 is SEHNR, CDR2 FQNEAQ (reference sequence). CDR3 size: 16 residues. Germline trimming cut 4 bases from V and 5 bases from J; bases unmatched to any gene: 13. The CDR3 DNA sequence: TGTGCCAGCAGCTCGGAACAGGGGCACTTCCATTATGGCTACACCTTC. Its translation is CASSSEQGHFHYGYTF.

The rearrangement links TRBV5-1 to TRBJ1-2; the D gene is possibly TRBD1 (5 bases). Germline V gene sequence: CDR1 SGHRS, CDR2 YFSETQ. The CDR3 length is 16 residues. V shed 3 bases and J shed 7 bases, with 22 bases lying between them. In DNA, the CDR3 is TGCGCCAGCAGCTCCTGGTCCTCCTTGGGGGGACTTGGCTACACCTTC. Its translation is CASSSWSSLGGLGYTF.

V gene TRBV5-1 combines with J gene TRBJ1-1, with D possibly TRBD1 on 6 matching bases. V lost 3 bases, J lost 5 bases, and 14 bases lay in between. Looked up from germline, CDR1 is SGHRS and CDR2 is YFSETQ. The CDR3 sequence is 14 residues long. The CDR3 bases are TGCGCCAGCAGCTACCCAGGGGTTAGGACTGAAGCTTTCTTT. It encodes CASSYPGVRTEAFF.

This clonotype was seen a handful of times. The chain recombines TRBV19 with TRBJ1-4; a possible D gene is TRBD1 (5 bases). There are 13 residues in the CDR3. V was cut by 6 bases and J by 7 bases, with 12 bases left in between. The germline V gene has CDR1 LNHDA and CDR2 SQIVND (reference sequence). For the CDR3, the DNA is TGTGCCAGTAGATCTCAGGGAGGTGAAAAACTGTTTTTT. It encodes CASRSQGGEKLFF.

This clonotype was counted a few times. This chain links TRBV7-6 with TRBJ2-7, with D unclear. The CDR3 covers 14 residues. Germline-derived CDR1 and CDR2 are SGHVS and FNYEAQ. Trimming removed 5 bases at V and 2 bases at J, with 13 bases between. The CDR3 bases are TGTGCCAGCAGCCCCAGGCCCAGAGCCTACGAGCAGTACTTC. It codes for CASSPRPRAYEQYF.

The chain employs TRBV6-2 or TRBV6-3 and TRBJ1-2; TRBD1 might be the D (5 bases). Per the germline V gene, CDR1 is MNHEY and CDR2 is SVGEGT. The CDR3 has 14 amino acids. The germline V and J ends were trimmed by 5 bases and 5 bases, with 15 bases remaining between them. CDR3 residues: CASSIQGRRYGYTF. The CDR3 bases are TGTGCCAGCAGTATCCAGGGAAGGCGTTATGGCTACACCTTC.

The chain uses TRBV12-3 or TRBV12-4 and TRBJ1-5; 8 nucleotides agree with TRBD1. CDR3 length: 14 amino acids. V shed 6 bases and J 3 bases; nucleotides not matched to a gene: 4. The CDR3 nucleotides read TGTGCCAGCAGGAACAGGGGGATCAATCAGCCCCAGCATTTT. This sequence encodes CASRNRGINQPQHF.

Remarks on this clonotype: Mismatch with germline at one junction end may stem from a read error. This rearrangement joins TRBV7-9 to TRBJ2-7; 10 nucleotides match TRBD1. The CDR3 is 16 residues long. Germline CDR1 reads SEHNR; CDR2 reads FQNEAQ (reference sequence). CDR3 protein: CASSGVRDRGSYGQYF. The CDR3 DNA sequence: TGTGCCAGCAGCGGGGTCCGGGACAGGGGTTCCTACGGGCAGTACTTC.

This clonotype occurred a few times. V gene TRBV7-2 combines with J gene TRBJ2-2, with D maybe TRBD2 (5 bases). The germline CDR1 and CDR2 sequences are SGHTA and FQGNSA. CDR3 length: 14 amino acids. The V end was cut by 5 bases, the J end by 5 bases, with 12 bases between. The CDR3 DNA follows: TGTGCCAGCAGCCCTGTTCTAGCTACCGGGGAGCTGTTTTTT. It encodes CASSPVLATGELFF.

This clonotype was detected only a few times. The CDR3 is CASSGFRGGLWNEQFF. CDR3 DNA: TGCGCCAGCAGTGGATTCCGGGGGGGCTTATGGAATGAGCAGTTCTTC. The chain uses TRBV10-2 and TRBJ2-1, with TRBD2 identical over 8 bases. V was pared by 4 bases and J by 7 bases, with 12 bases of the junction left unmatched. The CDR3 runs to 16 residues. Germline V gene data show CDR1 as WSHSY and CDR2 as SAAADI.

This chain connects TRBV28 to TRBJ2-5; D not resolved. The germline gives CDR1 MDHEN, CDR2 SYDVKM. This CDR3 has 15 amino acids. Trimming removed 2 bases from V and 4 bases from J, with 14 bases in between. CDR3 region: CASSLPDLGRETQYF. The CDR3 nucleotides read TGTGCCAGCAGTTTACCCGATTTAGGAAGAGAGACCCAGTACTTC.

This clonotype has more than one count but fewer than ten. J is TRBJ1-1 and V is TRBV5-1; 8 nucleotides align to TRBD1. V trimming: 4 bases; J trimming: 4 bases; junction bases outside the gene matches: 12. The CDR3 consists of 16 residues. Germline V gene data show CDR1 as SGHRS and CDR2 as YFSETQ. Written as DNA, the CDR3 is TGCGCCAGCAGCCTTCTGGACAGGGCAATAAGCACTGAAGCTTTCTTT. Translated: CASSLLDRAISTEAFF. Full variable domain (remainder filled in from reference TRBV5-1 and TRBJ1-1): KAGVTQTPRYLIKTRGQQVTLSCSPISGHRSVSWYQQTPGQGLQFLFEYFSETQRNKGNFPGRFSGRQFSNSRSEMNVSTLELGDSALYLCASSLLDRAISTEAFFGQGTRLTVV.

The chain combines TRBV10-3 with TRBJ1-2, with 7 bases identical to TRBD1. The CDR3 sequence is 15 residues long. V trimming: 11 bases; J trimming: 0 bases; junction bases outside the gene matches: 12. In germline, CDR1 is ENHRY, CDR2 SYGVKD. CDR3 DNA sequence: TGTGCCGCCCGGGACAGATTTCTTTCTAACTATGGCTACACCTTC. Translated, it gives CAARDRFLSNYGYTF.

The genes are TRBV12-3 or TRBV12-4 and TRBJ2-3, with 8 bases aligning to TRBD2. Trimming at V came to 3 bases and at J to 4 bases, leaving 9 bases not matched to a gene. CDR3 size: 16 residues. Written as DNA, the CDR3 is TGTGCCAGCAGTTTCGGGGGGGAGGTGAGCGCAGATACGCAGTATTTT. This codes for CASSFGGEVSADTQYF.

This clonotype came up many times. The chain joins TRBV28 to TRBJ2-1, with TRBD1 matching 9 bases. This CDR3 has 15 residues. With V trimmed by 5 bases and J by 9 bases, 11 bases remained unmatched. Germline-derived CDR1 and CDR2 are MDHEN and SYDVKM. DNA of the CDR3: TGTGCCAGCAGTCTACACGGACAGGGGAAGGGTGAGCAGTTCTTC. Residues: CASSLHGQGKGEQFF.

V and J are TRBV20-1 and TRBJ2-3, with a tentative D call TRBD2 (5 bases). Trimming stripped 4 bases from V and 2 bases from J, with 10 bases between. The CDR3 is 13 residues long. The V gene's germline CDR1 is DFQATT and CDR2 SNEGSKA (reference sequence). CDR3: CSAIAGNTDTQYF. Here the CDR3 DNA reads TGCAGTGCTATCGCCGGGAACACAGATACGCAGTATTTT.

The chain joins TRBV29-1 to TRBJ2-5; D might be TRBD1 (5 bases). This CDR3 region has 13 residues. The V end was cut by 2 bases, the J end by 2 bases, with 9 bases between. Germline values: CDR1 SQVTM, CDR2 ANQGSEA. The CDR3 spells CSVERQGQETQYF. The CDR3 region has the DNA TGCAGCGTTGAAAGGCAGGGTCAAGAGACCCAGTACTTC. Complete variable domain (other parts from reference TRBV29-1 and TRBJ2-5): SAVISQKPSRDICQRGTSLTIQCQVDSQVTMMFWYRQQPGQSLTLIATANQGSEATYESGFVIDKFPISRPNLTFSTLTVSNMSPEDSSIYLCSVERQGQETQYFGPGTRLLVL.

The chain links TRBV5-1 to TRBJ1-2; D remains unclear. Germline CDR1 is SGHRS and CDR2 is YFSETQ. The CDR3 length is 15 residues. The V end lost 0 bases, the J end lost 0 bases, and 9 bases lay between the germline ends. The CDR3 DNA follows: TGCGCCAGCAGCTTGGAACCAGGAGCTAACTATGGCTACACCTTC. This translates into CASSLEPGANYGYTF.

This clonotype was counted a few times. The V gene is TRBV5-1, the J gene TRBJ2-2; D remains ambiguous. This CDR3 contains 14 residues. CDR1 and CDR2 from the germline V gene are SGHRS and YFSETQ. V lost 1 base and J 7 bases, leaving 11 bases between the germline ends. Written as DNA, the CDR3 is TGCGCCAGCAGCTTGCAGATTACGGGCGGGGAGCTGTTTTTT. This sequence encodes CASSLQITGGELFF.

This clonotype has more than one count but fewer than ten. The chain combines TRBV15 with TRBJ2-3; D uncertain. This CDR3 region has 13 residues. Germline CDR1 reads LNHNV; CDR2 reads YYDKDF (reference sequence). Trimming cost V 0 bases and J 6 bases, with 7 bases left between them. CDR3 nucleotide sequence: TGTGCCACCAGCAGAGATCTTGGGGATACGCAGTATTTT. Its protein product is CATSRDLGDTQYF.

The V and J genes are TRBV29-1 and TRBJ2-3; tentative D call: TRBD1 (5 bases). V was cut by 3 bases and J by 1 base, with 17 bases left in between. Germline lookup yields CDR1 SQVTM and CDR2 ANQGSEA. The CDR3 consists of 16 residues. CDR3 protein: CSVEVPRGTGTDTQYF. CDR3 DNA: TGCAGCGTTGAGGTGCCAAGGGGAACGGGCACAGATACGCAGTATTTT.

The rearrangement joins TRBV5-1 to TRBJ2-3; 14 bases are shared with TRBD2. Germline-derived CDR1 and CDR2 are SGHRS and YFSETQ. The V and J ends lost 4 bases and 4 bases, in that order; junction bases with no gene match: 5. This CDR3 region has 16 residues. As DNA, the CDR3 is TGCGCCAGCAGCCACCAGACTAGCGGGAGGGCAGATACGCAGTATTTT. This codes for CASSHQTSGRADTQYF.

The chain carries TRBV7-6 and TRBJ2-3; D not certain. V lost 1 base and J 1 base, leaving 15 bases between the germline ends. The V gene's germline CDR1 is SGHVS and CDR2 FNYEAQ. The CDR3 loop spans 17 amino acids. The CDR3 bases are TGTGCCAGCAGCTTAGTATCGAGGTCGGCTGGCACAGATACGCAGTATTTT. This codes for CASSLVSRSAGTDTQYF.

This clonotype was counted only a few times. The rearrangement uses TRBV12-3 or TRBV12-4 and TRBJ1-3; D unresolved. The length of the CDR3 is 16 residues. Between the trimmed V and J ends, which lost 7 bases and 0 bases, there was a span of 16 bases. The CDR3 loop is CASTNSRPNSGNTIYF. CDR3 DNA sequence: TGTGCCAGCACCAACAGCCGCCCGAACTCTGGAAACACCATATATTTT.

This rearrangement joins TRBV7-9 to TRBJ2-3; 11 nucleotides align to TRBD2. Trimming took 6 bases from V and 4 from J; bases not matched to a gene: 6. Germline CDR1 is SEHNR and CDR2 is FQNEAQ (reference sequence). The CDR3 contains 15 residues. The CDR3 coding sequence is TGTGCCAGCAGAAGTAGCGGGGGGGCCTCAGATACGCAGTATTTT. It translates to CASRSSGGASDTQYF.